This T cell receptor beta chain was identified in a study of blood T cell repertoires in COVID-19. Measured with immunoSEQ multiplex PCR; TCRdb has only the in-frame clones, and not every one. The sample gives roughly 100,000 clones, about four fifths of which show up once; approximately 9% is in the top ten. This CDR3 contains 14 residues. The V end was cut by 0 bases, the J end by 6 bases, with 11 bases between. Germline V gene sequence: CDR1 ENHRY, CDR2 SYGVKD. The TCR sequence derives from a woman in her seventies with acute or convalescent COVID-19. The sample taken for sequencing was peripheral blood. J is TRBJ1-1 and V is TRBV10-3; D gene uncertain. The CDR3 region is CAISESWADAEAFF. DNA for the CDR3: TGTGCCATCAGTGAGTCCTGGGCTGACGCTGAAGCTTTCTTT.